Each of the 14 T cell receptor beta chains below was sequenced from the same sample in a study of blood T cell repertoires in COVID-19. This table comes from immunoSEQ multiplex PCR, and its TCRdb copy is limited to in-frame clones, with some not included. The table has about 130,000 clones, 81% seen once. Input material: peripheral blood. The receptor source for this set is a man aged 25-40 years with COVID-19, enrolled during active disease.

V gene TRBV18 combines with J gene TRBJ2-7; 7 nucleotides agree with TRBD1. J was trimmed by 3 bases and V by 3 bases; bases with no gene match: 2. The CDR3 length is 13 residues. Germline V gives CDR1 KGHSH, CDR2 LQKENI. The CDR3 loop is CASSPAGGYEQYF. Written as DNA, the CDR3 is TGTGCCAGCTCACCTGCAGGGGGCTACGAGCAGTACTTC.

The V gene is TRBV10-3, the J gene TRBJ2-7; 7 nucleotides match TRBD1. Germline V lookup: CDR1 ENHRY, CDR2 SYGVKD. Trimming at V came to 5 bases and at J to 4 bases, leaving 5 bases not matched to a gene. The CDR3 spans 13 residues. The CDR3 region is CAISRQGMYEQYF. The CDR3 DNA follows: TGTGCCATCAGTCGACAGGGTATGTACGAGCAGTACTTC.

Many counts were recorded for this clone. The chain has TRBV3-1 (or the pseudogene TRBV3-2) and TRBJ1-1, with a possible D match to TRBD1 (5 bases). Germline CDR1 LGHDT, CDR2 YNNKEL (reference sequence). The V and J ends lost 0 bases and 11 bases respectively, with 10 bases between them. The CDR3 covers 12 residues. CDR3 region: CASSQDPGRAFF. In nucleotides, the CDR3 is TGTGCCAGCAGCCAAGATCCAGGGAGGGCTTTCTTT.

The CDR3, as DNA: TGTGCCAGCAGTTTACAGGGCCCCGGGTTCGGCTACACCTTC. Residues: CASSLQGPGFGYTF. The chain recombines TRBV27 with TRBJ1-2, with a possible D match to TRBD1 (5 bases). Trimming cost V 2 bases and J 8 bases, with 15 bases left between them. From germline, CDR1 is MNHEY and CDR2 SMNVEV (reference sequence). The CDR3 extends over 14 amino acids.

The CDR3 sequence: CASSVAGQTNQPQHF. In DNA, the CDR3 is TGTGCCAGCAGCGTCGCGGGACAGACGAATCAGCCCCAGCATTTT. The chain employs TRBV9 and TRBJ1-5; 7 positions agree with TRBD1. V lost 2 bases to trimming and J lost 4 bases; unmatched junction nucleotides: 6. This CDR3 region has 15 residues. CDR1 and CDR2 from the germline V gene are SGDLS and YYNGEE.

The J gene is TRBJ2-3, the V gene TRBV4-2; D might be TRBD2 (5 bases). The CDR3 sequence is 17 residues long. Germline lookup yields CDR1 LGHNA and CDR2 YNFKEQ. V gave up 0 bases and J gave up 2 bases, with 15 bases separating them. The DNA of the CDR3 is TGTGCCAGCAGCCAAGATACAGCGGTGGGATTCACAGATACGCAGTATTTT. Translating gives CASSQDTAVGFTDTQYF.

This chain joins TRBV4-3 and TRBJ2-1, with TRBD1 as a possible D gene (7 bases). The CDR3 is 15 amino acids. With 4 bases removed from V and 4 bases from J, the gap between germline ends came to 14 bases. In germline, CDR1 is LGHNA, CDR2 YSLEER. The CDR3 sequence: CASSPGGSPYNEQFF. As DNA, the CDR3 is TGCGCCAGCAGCCCAGGGGGGAGCCCATACAATGAGCAGTTCTTC.

V and J are TRBV10-2 and TRBJ2-5; no clear D. CDR3 length: 14 residues. Trimming removed 4 bases at V and 1 base at J, with 10 bases between. The germline V gene encodes CDR1 WSHSY and CDR2 SAAADI. The CDR3 region has the DNA TGCGCCAGCAGTGGCCACAGAACCCAAGAGACCCAGTACTTC. This codes for CASSGHRTQETQYF.

V gene TRBV11-3 combines with J gene TRBJ2-6; possible D gene TRBD2, 5 bases. Germline lookup yields CDR1 SGHNT and CDR2 YENEEA. The CDR3 sequence is 18 residues long. V lost 5 bases and J lost 3, with 20 bases in between. This CDR3 reads CASSAEEEDPRGANVLTF. In DNA, the CDR3 is TGTGCCAGCAGCGCGGAGGAGGAAGACCCTCGTGGGGCCAACGTCCTGACTTTC.

This clone came up a few times. The CDR3 loop reads CASSFHGRGSGELFF. DNA of the CDR3: TGTGCCAGCAGTTTTCATGGTAGGGGCTCCGGGGAGCTGTTTTTT. The J gene is TRBJ2-2, the V gene TRBV28; perhaps TRBD1 as D (5 bases). Trimming shortened V by 3 bases and J by 6 bases, and 14 bases separated the two germline ends. The CDR3 totals 15 residues. The germline V gene has CDR1 MDHEN and CDR2 SYDVKM.

This clone was observed a few times. This rearrangement joins TRBV2 to TRBJ2-7, with 11 bases that match TRBD2. The V segment lost 7 bases and the J segment 2 bases; nucleotides outside the gene matches: 13. This CDR3 is 17 amino acids long. Germline V lookup: CDR1 SNHLY, CDR2 FYNNEI. Here the CDR3 DNA reads TGTGCCAGCACCGGTTCTAGCGGGGGGACCGACGCCTACGAGCAGTACTTC. This gives the protein CASTGSSGGTDAYEQYF.

V is TRBV3-1 (or the pseudogene TRBV3-2) and J is TRBJ2-7; 7 bases agree with TRBD1. CDR1 is LGHDT and CDR2 is YNNKEL in the germline V gene (reference sequence). The V gene end was trimmed by 3 bases and the J gene end by 4 bases; junction bases not matched to a gene: 18. The CDR3 runs to 18 residues. CDR3 nucleotides: TGTGCCAGCAGCCAGGAAAGTCCAGACAGGGCATATCGGTACGAGCAGTACTTC. Amino acids: CASSQESPDRAYRYEQYF.

V usage is TRBV27 and J usage is TRBJ2-2; 7 bases are shared with TRBD2. Germline V gene data show CDR1 as MNHEY and CDR2 as SMNVEV (reference sequence). The V segment lost 7 bases and the J segment 6 bases; nucleotides outside the gene matches: 8. The CDR3 consists of 14 residues. CDR3: CASKRDYGPGELFF. The CDR3 DNA reads as TGTGCCAGCAAGCGGGACTATGGTCCCGGGGAGCTGTTTTTT.

This chain connects TRBV29-1 to TRBJ2-2, with a weak D call TRBD1 (6 bases). V was shortened by 2 bases and J by 0 bases, with 13 bases between the two germline ends. This CDR3 has 16 residues. The germline V gene encodes CDR1 SQVTM and CDR2 ANQGSEA. This chain's CDR3 is CSVEPTGQSNTGELFF. The CDR3 coding sequence is TGCAGCGTTGAACCAACCGGACAGTCGAACACCGGGGAGCTGTTTTTT.